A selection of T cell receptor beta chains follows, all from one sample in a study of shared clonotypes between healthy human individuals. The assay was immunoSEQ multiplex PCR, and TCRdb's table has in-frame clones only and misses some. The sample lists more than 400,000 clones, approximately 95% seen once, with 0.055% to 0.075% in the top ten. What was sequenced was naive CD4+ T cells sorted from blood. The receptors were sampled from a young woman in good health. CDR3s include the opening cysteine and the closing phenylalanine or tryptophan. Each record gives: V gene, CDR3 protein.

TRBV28	CASSFGGSLGEQYF
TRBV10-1	CASSPRTGAVDTQYF
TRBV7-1	CASSLDRGSTDTQYF
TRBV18	CASSLRDRENEQFF
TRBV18	CASSLSSGTTDQPQHF
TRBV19	CASKRDIVADEQFF
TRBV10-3	CAISNETSFPYEQYF
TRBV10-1	CASSEGGSSEKLFF
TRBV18	CASSPQGAYGLYEQYF
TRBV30	CAWRGFNEKLFF
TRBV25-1	CASSSSGTGGTDTQYF
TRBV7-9	CASSPWTGGPGNTIYF
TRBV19	CASRASADTQYF
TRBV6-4	CASRQTSLNGNEQFF
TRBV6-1	CASSDQGAINTEAFF
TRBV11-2	CASGRDRGREQYF
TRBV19	CASSPAQGTPYGYTF
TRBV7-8	CASSLNARAWGYTF
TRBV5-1	CASSLANAEAFF
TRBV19	CASSPGPRGYTF
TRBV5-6	CASSATVEEQYF
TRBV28	CASSLPRQGNGYTF
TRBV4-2	CASSQESTGPFGGYTF
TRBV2	CASSDARNTDTQYF
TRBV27	CASSFSAPTGTGGFSGETQYF
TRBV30	CAWSRLIGTTNTEAFF
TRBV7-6	CASSLGPQETQYF
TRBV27	CASSLSQGQPSSYEQYF
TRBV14	CASSPLNTGARSSPLHF
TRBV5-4	CASTHPSLSEQYF
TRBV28	CASSIFGGDSTDTQYF
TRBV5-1	CASSLASGWGQFF
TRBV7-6	CASSSRQGSNTGELFF
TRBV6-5	CASSLGRGSYEQYF
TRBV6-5	CASSYTGAYNSPLHF
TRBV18	CASSPPSSYEQYF
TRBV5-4	CASSLGGIGHNEQFF
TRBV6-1	CASSHLAGRTDTQYF
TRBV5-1	CASSIRDFSYEQYF
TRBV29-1	CSVGFLAGAYEQYF
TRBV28	CASSFRLGVHEQYF
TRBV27	CASSLQGRTEAFF
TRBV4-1	CASSQVGQFGNTIYF
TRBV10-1	CASSESSRGQETQYF